This TCR beta chain was obtained from a study of cytomegalovirus exposure and HLA in healthy donors. Note on this clone: Its specificity is unknown.

General study findings and limits: It was taken for granted in presence/absence analyses that sequencing depth across donors was roughly uniform.

V shed 2 bases and J 6 bases; nucleotides not matched to a gene: 9. Germline values: CDR1 SGHVS, CDR2 FNYEAQ. The CDR3 covers 15 residues. It was with 60 Vbeta and 13 Jbeta primers that the PCR ran. Profiling relied on immunoSEQ multiplex PCR, and the TCRdb table lists in-frame clones only, not all of them. The sample lists about 180,000 clones, about 80% occurring once. The chain joins TRBV7-6 to TRBJ1-1; 7 bases map to TRBD1. The sequence was collected from a woman in her fifties or sixties in good health and CMV-seropositive. The sequenced sample was PBMCs. CDR3 nucleotide sequence: TGTGCCAGCAGCTTAAACCCCCAGGGGGTTGCTGAAGCTTTCTTT. As protein: CASSLNPQGVAEAFF.